This TCR beta chain originates from a study of T cell responses to AZD1222 COVID-19 vaccine. Trimming cost V 3 bases and J 4 bases, with 13 bases left between them. Germline V gene lookup returns CDR1 LNHDA and CDR2 SQIVND (reference sequence). There are 16 residues in the CDR3. Generated by immunoSEQ multiplex PCR, the TCRdb table keeps only in-frame clones and is missing some. The data show around 120,000 clones, 80% to 95% seen once. This receptor was taken from an adult in good health. Here the sequenced sample was peripheral blood, taken on day 0 of AZD1222 vaccination. The chain links TRBV19 to TRBJ1-6; D not resolved. The CDR3 spells CASSISVTSYNSPLHF. Here the CDR3 DNA reads TGTGCCAGTAGTATTTCGGTTACCTCTTATAATTCACCCCTCCACTTT.